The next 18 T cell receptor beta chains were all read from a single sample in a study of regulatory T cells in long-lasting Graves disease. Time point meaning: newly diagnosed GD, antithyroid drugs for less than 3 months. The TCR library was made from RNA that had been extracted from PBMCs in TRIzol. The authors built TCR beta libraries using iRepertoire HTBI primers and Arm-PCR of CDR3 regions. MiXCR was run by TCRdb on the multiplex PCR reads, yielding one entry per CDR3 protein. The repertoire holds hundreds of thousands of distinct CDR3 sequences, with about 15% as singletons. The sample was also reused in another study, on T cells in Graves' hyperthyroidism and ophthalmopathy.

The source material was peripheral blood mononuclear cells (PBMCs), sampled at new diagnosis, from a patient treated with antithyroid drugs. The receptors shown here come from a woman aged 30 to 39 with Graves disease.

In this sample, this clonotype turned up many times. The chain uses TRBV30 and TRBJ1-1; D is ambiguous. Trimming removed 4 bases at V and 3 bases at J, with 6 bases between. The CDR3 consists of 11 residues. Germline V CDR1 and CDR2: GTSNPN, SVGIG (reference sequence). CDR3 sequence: CAWMSDTEAFF. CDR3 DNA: TGTGCCTGGATGTCGGACACTGAAGCTTTCTTT. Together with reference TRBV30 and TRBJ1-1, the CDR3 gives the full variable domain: SQTIHQWPATLVQPVGSPLSLECTVEGTSNPNLYWYRQAAGRGLQLLFYSVGIGQISSEVPQNLSASRPQDRQFILSSKKLLLSDSGFYLCAWMSDTEAFFGQGTRLTVV.

CDR3 loop: CSASPGRADTQYF. The CDR3 nucleotides read TGCAGTGCTAGCCCCGGGAGGGCAGATACGCAGTATTTT. The chain combines TRBV20-1 with TRBJ2-3; TRBD2 matches at 8 bases. Unmatched junction bases numbered 3, after V lost 3 bases and J lost 4 bases. There are 13 residues in the CDR3. Germline loops: CDR1 DFQATT, CDR2 SNEGSKA (reference sequence).

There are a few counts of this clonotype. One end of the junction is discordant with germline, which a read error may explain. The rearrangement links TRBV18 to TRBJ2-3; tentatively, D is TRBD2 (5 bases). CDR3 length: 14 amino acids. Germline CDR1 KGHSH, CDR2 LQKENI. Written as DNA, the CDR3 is TGTGCCAGCTCACTGAGGGCCAGCACAGATACGCTGTATTTT. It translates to CASSLRASTDTLYF.

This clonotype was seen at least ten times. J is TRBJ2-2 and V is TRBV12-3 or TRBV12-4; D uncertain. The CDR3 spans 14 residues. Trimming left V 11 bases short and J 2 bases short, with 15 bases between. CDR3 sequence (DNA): TGTGCCGGAGTACCCGGAATAAACACCGGGGAGCTGTTTTTT. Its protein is CAGVPGINTGELFF.

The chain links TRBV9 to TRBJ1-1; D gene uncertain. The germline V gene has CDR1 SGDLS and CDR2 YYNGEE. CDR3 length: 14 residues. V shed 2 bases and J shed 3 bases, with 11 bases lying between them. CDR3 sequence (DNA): TGTGCCAGCAGCGTCGGGGTTAGGGACACTGAAGCTTTCTTT. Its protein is CASSVGVRDTEAFF.

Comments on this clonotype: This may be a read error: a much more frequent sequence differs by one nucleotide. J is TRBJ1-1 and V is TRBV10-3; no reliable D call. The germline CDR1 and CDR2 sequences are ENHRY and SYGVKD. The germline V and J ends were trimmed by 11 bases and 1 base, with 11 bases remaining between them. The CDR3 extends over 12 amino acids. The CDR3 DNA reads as TGTGCCGTATACAACAGGAACACTGAAGCTTTCTTT. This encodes CAVYNRNTEAFF.

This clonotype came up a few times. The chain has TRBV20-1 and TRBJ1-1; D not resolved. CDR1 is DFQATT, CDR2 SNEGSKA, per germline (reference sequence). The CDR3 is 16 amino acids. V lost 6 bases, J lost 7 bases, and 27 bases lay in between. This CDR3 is CSAQHPLGRISVEAFF. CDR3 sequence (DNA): TGCAGTGCCCAACACCCCCTCGGGAGGATTTCGGTTGAAGCTTTCTTT.

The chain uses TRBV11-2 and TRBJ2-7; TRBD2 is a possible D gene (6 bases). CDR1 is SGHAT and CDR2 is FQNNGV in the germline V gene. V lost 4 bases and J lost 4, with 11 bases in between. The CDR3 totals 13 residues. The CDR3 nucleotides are TGTGCCAGCAGCTCGGGAGTTTTGTACGAGCAGTACTTC. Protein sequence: CASSSGVLYEQYF.

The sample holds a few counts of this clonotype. The CDR3 nucleotides are TGTGCCAGCAGTTTAGCGCGGGTAGCGGGAGGGTCCTACAATGAGCAGTTCTTC. This translates into CASSLARVAGGSYNEQFF. The rearrangement links TRBV12-3 or TRBV12-4 to TRBJ2-1; TRBD2 aligns across 11 bases. The V segment lost 0 bases and the J segment 1 base; nucleotides outside the gene matches: 5. The CDR3 sequence is 18 residues long.

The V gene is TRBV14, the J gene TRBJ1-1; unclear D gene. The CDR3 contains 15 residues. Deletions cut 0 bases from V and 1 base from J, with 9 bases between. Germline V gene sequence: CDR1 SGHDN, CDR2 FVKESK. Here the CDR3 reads CASSQDLYANTEAFF. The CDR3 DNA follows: TGTGCCAGCAGCCAAGATCTCTACGCGAACACTGAAGCTTTCTTT.

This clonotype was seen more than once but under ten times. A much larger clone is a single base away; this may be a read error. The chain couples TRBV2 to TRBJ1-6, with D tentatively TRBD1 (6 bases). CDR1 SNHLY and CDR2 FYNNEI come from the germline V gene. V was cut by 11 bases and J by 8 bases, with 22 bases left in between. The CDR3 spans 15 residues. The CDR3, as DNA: TGTGCCGGGGCCCTATCGGACAGCAGGGATTCACCCCTCCACTTT. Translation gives CAGALSDSRDSPLHF.

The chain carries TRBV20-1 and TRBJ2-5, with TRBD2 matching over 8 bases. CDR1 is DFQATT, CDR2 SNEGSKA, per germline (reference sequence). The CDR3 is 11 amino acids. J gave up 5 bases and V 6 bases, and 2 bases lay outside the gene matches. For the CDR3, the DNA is TGCAGTGCCCCGGGGGGGGAGACCCAGTACTTC. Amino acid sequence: CSAPGGETQYF.

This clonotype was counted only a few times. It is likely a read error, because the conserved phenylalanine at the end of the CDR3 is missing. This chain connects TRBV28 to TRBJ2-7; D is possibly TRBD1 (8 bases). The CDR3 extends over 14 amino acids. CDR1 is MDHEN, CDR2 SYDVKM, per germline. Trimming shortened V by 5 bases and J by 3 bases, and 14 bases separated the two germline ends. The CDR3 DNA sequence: TGTGCCAGCAGTACAGGGGGGGGCAACTACGAGCAGTACCTC. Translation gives CASSTGGGNYEQYL.

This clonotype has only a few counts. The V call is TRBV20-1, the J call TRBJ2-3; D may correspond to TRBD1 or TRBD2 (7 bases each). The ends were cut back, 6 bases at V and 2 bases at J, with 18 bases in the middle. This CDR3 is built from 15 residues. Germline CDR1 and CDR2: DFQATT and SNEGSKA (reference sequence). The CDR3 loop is CSAQGGPGYTDTQYF. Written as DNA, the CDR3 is TGCAGTGCCCAGGGGGGGCCGGGATACACAGATACGCAGTATTTT.

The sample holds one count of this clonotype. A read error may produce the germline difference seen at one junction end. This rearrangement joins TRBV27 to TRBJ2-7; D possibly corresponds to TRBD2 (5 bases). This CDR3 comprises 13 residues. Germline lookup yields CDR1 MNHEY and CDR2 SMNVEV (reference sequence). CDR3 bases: TGTGCCAGCTCTAACCCTCCGGGGTACGAGCAGTGCTTC. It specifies CASSNPPGYEQCF.

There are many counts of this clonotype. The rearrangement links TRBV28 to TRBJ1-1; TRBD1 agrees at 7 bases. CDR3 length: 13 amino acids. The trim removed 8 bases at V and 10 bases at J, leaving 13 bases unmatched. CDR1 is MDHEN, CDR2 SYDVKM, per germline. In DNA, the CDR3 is TGTGCCAGCTTGTCAGGGGGGATACTCGGAGCTTTCTTT. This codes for CASLSGGILGAFF.

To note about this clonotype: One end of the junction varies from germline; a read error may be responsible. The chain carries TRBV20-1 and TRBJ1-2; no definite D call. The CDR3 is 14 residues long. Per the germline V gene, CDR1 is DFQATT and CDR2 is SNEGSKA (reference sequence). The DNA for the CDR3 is TGCAGTGCTAGAGATTTGCCAGCTAACTATGGCTACACTTTC. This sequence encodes CSARDLPANYGYTF.

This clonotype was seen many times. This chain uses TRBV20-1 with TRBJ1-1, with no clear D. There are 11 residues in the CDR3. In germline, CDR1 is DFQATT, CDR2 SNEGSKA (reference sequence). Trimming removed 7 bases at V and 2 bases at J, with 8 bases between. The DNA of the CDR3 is TGCAGTGAAACATCAAACACTGAAGCTTTCTTT. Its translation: CSETSNTEAFF.